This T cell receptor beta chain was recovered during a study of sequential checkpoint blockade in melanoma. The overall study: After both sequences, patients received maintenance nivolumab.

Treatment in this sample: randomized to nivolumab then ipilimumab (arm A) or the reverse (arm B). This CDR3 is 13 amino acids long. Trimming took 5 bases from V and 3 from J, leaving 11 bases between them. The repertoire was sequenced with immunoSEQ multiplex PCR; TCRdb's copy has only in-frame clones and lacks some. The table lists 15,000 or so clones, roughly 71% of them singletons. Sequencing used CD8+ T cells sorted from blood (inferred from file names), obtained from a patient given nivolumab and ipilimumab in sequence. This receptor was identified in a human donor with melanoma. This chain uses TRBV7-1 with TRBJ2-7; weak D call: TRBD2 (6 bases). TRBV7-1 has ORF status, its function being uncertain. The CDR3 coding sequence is TGTGCCAGCAGCCCCCGGGAGAACTACGAGCAGTACGTC. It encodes CASSPRENYEQYV.